This T cell receptor beta chain was retrieved from a study of shared T cell receptors in the human thymus. Some clones are missing from TCRdb's copy, which holds only in-frame ones; the method was immunoSEQ multiplex PCR. The sample has over 350,000 clones; around 93% are singletons. The sequencing input was thymocytes. This clonotype was obtained from a human donor.

The CDR3 nucleotides read TGTGCCAGCAGCTTAGGACAGGGGGCGTACTATGGCTACACCTTC. This encodes CASSLGQGAYYGYTF. V usage is TRBV7-6 and J usage is TRBJ1-2; the match to TRBD1 covers 10 bases. This CDR3 region has 15 residues. The V segment lost 1 base and the J segment 3 bases; nucleotides outside the gene matches: 2. In germline, CDR1 is SGHVS, CDR2 FNYEAQ.